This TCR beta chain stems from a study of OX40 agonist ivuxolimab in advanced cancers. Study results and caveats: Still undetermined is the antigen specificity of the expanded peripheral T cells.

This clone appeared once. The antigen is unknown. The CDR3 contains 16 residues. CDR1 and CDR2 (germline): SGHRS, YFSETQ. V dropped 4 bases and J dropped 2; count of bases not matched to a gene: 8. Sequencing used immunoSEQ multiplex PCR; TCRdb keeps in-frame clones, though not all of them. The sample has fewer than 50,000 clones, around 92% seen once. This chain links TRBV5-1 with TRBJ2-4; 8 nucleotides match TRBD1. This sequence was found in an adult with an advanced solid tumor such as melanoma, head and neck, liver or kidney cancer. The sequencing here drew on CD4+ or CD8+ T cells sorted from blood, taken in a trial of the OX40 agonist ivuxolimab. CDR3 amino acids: CASSPDRGSTKNIQYF. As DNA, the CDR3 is TGCGCCAGCAGCCCAGACAGGGGATCGACCAAAAACATTCAGTACTTC.